Below, 21 T cell receptor beta chains from the same sample are listed, as sequenced in a study of blood T cells in healthy people across ages. A second about 7 to 12 cycle PCR used barcoded and J-beta primers. One entry per CDR3 protein, called by TCRdb with MiXCR from the 5' RACE reads. The sample lists over 600,000 distinct CDR3 sequences, 46% occurring once. Material: blood. These receptors originate from a man older than 75 in good health.

Turning to this clonotype: This could be a read error, since a much larger clone is one nucleotide away. The CDR3 protein is CASRGDCRRYNEQFF. In nucleotides, the CDR3 is TGTGCCAGCAGGGGGGACTGCCGCAGGTACAATGAGCAGTTCTTC. The V and J genes are TRBV6-1 and TRBJ2-1; D is perhaps TRBD2 (6 bases). Germline-derived CDR1 and CDR2 are MNHNS and SASEGT. The CDR3 is 15 amino acids. Trimming removed 6 bases from V and 4 bases from J, with 16 bases in between.

CDR3 sequence: CASSRLSGTGASPLHF. Here the CDR3 DNA reads TGTGCCAGCTCGCGCCTCTCCGGGACAGGGGCTTCACCCCTCCACTTT. The rearrangement joins TRBV18 to TRBJ1-6; 10 bases map to TRBD1. V was clipped by 6 bases and J by 9 bases; unmatched bases: 11. The CDR3 spans 16 residues. Germline V gene sequence: CDR1 KGHSH, CDR2 LQKENI.

This clonotype was seen a handful of times. The chain combines TRBV25-1 with TRBJ1-2; 10 bases agree with TRBD1. V trimming: 0 bases; J trimming: 4 bases; junction bases outside the gene matches: 11. Germline CDR1 is MGHDK and CDR2 is SYGVNS. The CDR3 contains 18 residues. The CDR3 region is CASSEYIGTGEFGYGYTF. The DNA of the CDR3 is TGTGCCAGCAGTGAATATATTGGGACAGGGGAATTTGGCTATGGCTACACCTTC.

This clonotype was found a few times. The rearrangement uses TRBV3-1 and TRBJ1-2; no firm D call. The CDR3 spans 12 residues. Per germline, CDR1 LGHDT and CDR2 YNNKEL (reference sequence). V dropped 1 base and J dropped 2 bases, with 2 bases sitting between them. The CDR3 coding sequence is TGTGCCAGCAGCCAAGCAAACTATGGCTACACCTTC. It encodes CASSQANYGYTF.

The gene calls are TRBV30 and TRBJ1-2; D remains unclear. This CDR3 is 12 amino acids long. Germline V lookup: CDR1 GTSNPN, CDR2 SVGIG (reference sequence). The V and J ends lost 2 bases and 3 bases respectively, with 7 bases between them. CDR3 region: CAWSPKDYGYTF. The CDR3 DNA is TGTGCCTGGAGTCCCAAGGACTATGGCTACACCTTC.

The V call is TRBV14, the J call TRBJ2-1; the D is unclear. The length of the CDR3 is 14 residues. The germline V gene encodes CDR1 SGHDN and CDR2 FVKESK. Trimming left V 4 bases short and J 2 bases short, with 9 bases between. The CDR3 coding sequence is TGTGCCAGCAGCCCGCAGCTAACCTACAATGAGCAGTTCTTC. It yields the protein CASSPQLTYNEQFF.

The CDR3 coding sequence is TGTGCCAGCATCTTTAGGGGAGCGACGTACAATGAGCAGTTCTTC. It translates to CASIFRGATYNEQFF. This chain uses TRBV13 with TRBJ2-1; the D gene could be TRBD1 or TRBD2 (5 bases each). The CDR3 length is 15 residues. Between the trimmed V and J ends, which lost 7 bases and 4 bases, there was a span of 17 bases. Germline loops: CDR1 PRHDT, CDR2 FYEKMQ (reference sequence). The full variable domain, with the rest looked up from reference TRBV13 and TRBJ2-1, is AAGVIQSPRHLIKEKRETATLKCYPIPRHDTVYWYQQGPGQDPQFLISFYEKMQSDKGSIPDRFSAQQFSDYHSELNMSSLELGDSALYFCASIFRGATYNEQFFGPGTRLTVL.

The CDR3 DNA is TGTGCCAGTAGTACAGCAGGTTCAGGGGCCAACGTCCTGACTTTC. Encoded protein: CASSTAGSGANVLTF. This chain links TRBV19 with TRBJ2-6, with no clear D. Germline values: CDR1 LNHDA, CDR2 SQIVND (reference sequence). The CDR3 is 15 amino acids. The V and J ends lost 4 bases and 4 bases respectively, with 11 bases between them.

The chain has TRBV7-2 and TRBJ2-7; TRBD2 matches 10 bases. With 1 base clipped from V and 1 base from J, the junction kept 16 bases outside the gene matches. Germline assignment: CDR1 SGHTA and CDR2 FQGNSA. CDR3 length: 20 residues. The CDR3 spells CASSLVAVVSGRSSSYEQYF. In DNA form, the CDR3 reads TGTGCCAGCAGCTTAGTAGCGGTTGTTAGCGGGAGGAGTAGTTCCTACGAGCAGTACTTC.

This clonotype was seen only once. This chain joins TRBV11-2 and TRBJ2-3; D remains unclear. The CDR3 loop spans 12 amino acids. V was cut by 7 bases and J by 6 bases, with 11 bases left in between. Germline CDR1 is SGHAT and CDR2 is FQNNGV. The CDR3 coding sequence is TGTGCCAGCACCCTAGGAAGGGATACGCAGTATTTT. Translation: CASTLGRDTQYF.

J is TRBJ2-2 and V is TRBV5-6; D call uncertain. The CDR3 length is 15 residues. In germline, CDR1 is SGHDT, CDR2 YYEEEE. Deletions cut 4 bases from V and 2 bases from J, with 12 bases between. The CDR3 bases are TGTGCCAGCAGCCCCGCCTCACGTAACACCGGGGAGCTGTTTTTT. It translates to CASSPASRNTGELFF.

In DNA, the CDR3 is TGTGCCAGCAGTCAAAAGGCCCCGGGTCCACTAGCGGGAGCCCCCGAGCAGTACTTC. It encodes CASSQKAPGPLAGAPEQYF. This chain connects TRBV6-1 to TRBJ2-7; 11 bases map to TRBD2. Looked up from germline, CDR1 is MNHNS and CDR2 is SASEGT. V trimming: 5 bases; J trimming: 6 bases; junction bases outside the gene matches: 21. This CDR3 contains 19 residues.

Concerning this clonotype itself: With a much larger clone just one base away, this may be a read error. J is TRBJ2-7 and V is TRBV5-5, with D perhaps given as TRBD1 or TRBD2 (5 bases each). In germline, CDR1 is SGHKS, CDR2 YYEKEE (reference sequence). The CDR3 is 15 residues long. The CDR3 reads CVSSFIGTYSYEQYF. The CDR3, as DNA: TGTGTCAGCAGCTTTATTGGGACGTACTCCTACGAGCAGTACTTC.

This clonotype was observed a few times. The genes are TRBV3-1 and TRBJ1-2, with a weak D call TRBD1 (5 bases). The germline gives CDR1 LGHDT, CDR2 YNNKEL (reference sequence). The CDR3 is 14 amino acids. The V and J ends lost 4 bases and 7 bases respectively, with 16 bases between them. The CDR3 reads CASSRLDGGGGYTF. CDR3 DNA: TGTGCCAGCAGCCGACTCGACGGGGGTGGTGGCTACACCTTC.

The V gene is TRBV10-3, the J gene TRBJ2-1, with no clear D. Germline CDR1 reads ENHRY; CDR2 reads SYGVKD. Trimming removed 0 bases at V and 15 bases at J, with 6 bases between. The CDR3 is 10 amino acids. The CDR3 loop reads CAISESTVFF. The CDR3 nucleotides read TGTGCCATCAGTGAGTCGACGGTGTTCTTC.

The genes are TRBV13 and TRBJ2-7, with unresolved D. Germline V gene data show CDR1 as PRHDT and CDR2 as FYEKMQ (reference sequence). The V and J ends lost 1 base and 5 bases respectively, with 12 bases between them. The CDR3 totals 14 residues. CDR3 amino acids: CASSLVSSLDEQYF. CDR3 coding DNA: TGTGCCAGCAGCTTAGTCTCTAGTCTTGACGAGCAGTACTTC.

This clonotype was seen a single time. The gene calls are TRBV5-8 and TRBJ1-1, with D maybe TRBD1 (5 bases). V lost 3 bases and J lost 11, with 20 bases in between. The CDR3 is made up of 14 amino acids. Germline V gene sequence: CDR1 SGHTS, CDR2 YDEGEE. CDR3 sequence (DNA): TGTGCCAGCAGCTCAGGGAGAGCCGTAAGGAGTGCTTTCTTT. Encoded protein: CASSSGRAVRSAFF.

This chain uses TRBV12-3 or TRBV12-4 with TRBJ2-7, with D perhaps given as TRBD1 or TRBD2 (5 bases each). The CDR3 runs 13 residues. Trimming stripped 7 bases from V and 2 bases from J, with 12 bases between. CDR3 DNA sequence: TGTGCCAGCACCCGGGACGTAACCTACGAGCAGTACTTC. This gives the protein CASTRDVTYEQYF.

The V and J genes are TRBV5-1 and TRBJ2-5; TRBD2 matches 7 bases. With V trimmed by 4 bases and J by 11 bases, 17 bases remained unmatched. There are 15 residues in the CDR3. Germline CDR1 reads SGHRS; CDR2 reads YFSETQ. Written as DNA, the CDR3 is TGCGCCAGCAGCCCCTCCCCAGCGGGGACCTACGGGCAGTACTTC. It codes for CASSPSPAGTYGQYF.

This chain joins TRBV24-1 and TRBJ2-2; 14 bases fit TRBD2. The CDR3 is 18 amino acids. V dropped 3 bases and J dropped 7; count of bases not matched to a gene: 9. The germline gives CDR1 KGHDR, CDR2 SFDVKD. The CDR3 nucleotides read TGTGCCACCAGTGATCGGGGGACTAGCGGGAGTTATGGCGGGGAGCTGTTTTTT. It codes for CATSDRGTSGSYGGELFF.

The V gene is TRBV4-1, the J gene TRBJ2-7; 9 nucleotides agree with TRBD1. CDR1 and CDR2 (germline): MGHRA, YSYEKL. The J segment lost 2 bases and the V segment lost 4 bases, leaving 6 bases of the junction unmatched. The CDR3 consists of 15 residues. The CDR3 loop is CASSRAGQGPYEQYF. The CDR3 DNA sequence: TGCGCCAGCAGCCGCGCGGGACAGGGTCCCTACGAGCAGTACTTC.